Shown below are 30 T cell receptor beta chains from a single sample sequenced in a study of T cell responses to AZD1222 COVID-19 vaccine. Here immunoSEQ multiplex PCR was the method, and the copy in TCRdb shows in-frame clones only, minus some. This table holds 110,000 to 150,000 clones, around 90% found once. The sample was peripheral blood, taken 28 days after the second AZD1222 dose. Every receptor here comes from an adult who received the AZD1222 COVID-19 vaccine.

The chain employs TRBV15 and TRBJ1-1; no firm D call. Germline V gene lookup returns CDR1 LNHNV and CDR2 YYDKDF (reference sequence). Deletions cut 3 bases from V and 1 base from J, with 9 bases between. The CDR3 consists of 14 residues. Here the CDR3 reads CATSSPHENTEAFF. CDR3 nucleotides: TGTGCCACCAGCAGCCCACATGAGAACACTGAAGCTTTCTTT.

This chain connects TRBV7-9 to TRBJ1-2; D unclear. Germline CDR1 SEHNR, CDR2 FQNEAQ (reference sequence). This CDR3 region has 14 residues. Between the trimmed V and J ends, which lost 1 base and 0 bases, there was a span of 6 bases. The CDR3 sequence is CASSLGITNYGYTF. CDR3 nucleotide sequence: TGTGCCAGCAGCTTAGGGATTACTAACTATGGCTACACCTTC.

The V and J genes are TRBV28 and TRBJ2-1; 9 positions agree with TRBD2. This CDR3 region has 16 residues. CDR1 is MDHEN and CDR2 is SYDVKM in the germline V gene. Unmatched junction bases numbered 12, after V lost 7 bases and J lost 5 bases. In DNA form, the CDR3 reads TGTGCCAGCATTAGAGCGGGGGGCCCTTTTAACAATGAGCAGTTCTTC. It yields the protein CASIRAGGPFNNEQFF.

The V call is TRBV2, the J call TRBJ2-2; D is uncertain. Trimming took 5 bases from V and 5 from J, leaving 6 bases between them. This CDR3 comprises 12 residues. The germline V gene has CDR1 SNHLY and CDR2 FYNNEI. The CDR3 DNA reads TGTGCCAGCAGTCCCTGGACCGGGGAGCTGTTTTTT. Amino acid sequence: CASSPWTGELFF.

The CDR3 DNA follows: TGTGCCAGCAGTGCGGGGGAGGGGGTTGAGCAGTACTTC. Amino acid sequence: CASSAGEGVEQYF. J is TRBJ2-7 and V is TRBV2, with a possible D match to TRBD2 (7 bases). Per germline, CDR1 SNHLY and CDR2 FYNNEI. Trimming left V 4 bases short and J 7 bases short, with 14 bases between. The CDR3 is 13 residues long.

The chain links TRBV2 to TRBJ2-7; D is possibly TRBD2 (5 bases). This CDR3 has 14 amino acids. V shed 11 bases and J shed 0 bases, with 17 bases lying between them. Germline CDR1 and CDR2: SNHLY and FYNNEI. The DNA of the CDR3 is TGTGCCTCCCGAGAGAGGGAGATCTCCTACGAGCAGTACTTC. Protein product: CASREREISYEQYF.

The chain couples TRBV6-5 to TRBJ2-7; 10 bases are shared with TRBD1. The ends lost 4 bases at V and 5 bases at J; junction bases unmatched: 5. This CDR3 is 14 amino acids long. Germline CDR1 MNHEY, CDR2 SVGAGI. Here the CDR3 DNA reads TGTGCCAGCAGTTCGGGACAGGGGATTAACGAGCAGTACTTC. Amino acid sequence: CASSSGQGINEQYF.

This chain uses TRBV4-1 with TRBJ2-7, with 8 bases aligning to TRBD2. The J segment lost 3 bases and the V segment lost 3 bases, leaving 13 bases of the junction unmatched. The CDR3 has 17 residues. Germline V lookup: CDR1 MGHRA, CDR2 YSYEKL. The CDR3 protein is CASSQGVGAGVLYEQYF. The CDR3 DNA reads TGCGCCAGCAGCCAGGGAGTTGGAGCGGGGGTCCTCTACGAGCAGTACTTC.

The chain couples TRBV11-2 to TRBJ2-2, with D perhaps matching TRBD1 (6 bases). V was cut by 5 bases and J by 4 bases, with 20 bases left in between. The CDR3 totals 17 residues. Germline V gene sequence: CDR1 SGHAT, CDR2 FQNNGV. The CDR3 loop reads CASSGKMPGHFTGELFF. In DNA form, the CDR3 reads TGTGCCAGCAGCGGTAAGATGCCGGGACACTTCACCGGGGAGCTGTTTTTT.

V is TRBV11-2 and J is TRBJ1-4; 7 bases fit TRBD1. V shed 4 bases and J 7 bases; nucleotides not matched to a gene: 12. Looked up from germline, CDR1 is SGHAT and CDR2 is FQNNGV. The length of the CDR3 is 16 residues. In DNA form, the CDR3 reads TGTGCCAGCAGCTACCCCCGTGGCAGGGGGACTGAAAAACTGTTTTTT. Protein sequence: CASSYPRGRGTEKLFF.

J is TRBJ2-7 and V is TRBV6-2 or TRBV6-3, with a tentative D call TRBD1 (5 bases). Germline CDR1 is MNHEY and CDR2 is SVGEGT. The CDR3 loop spans 19 amino acids. V was cut by 2 bases and J by 2 bases, with 25 bases left in between. CDR3 DNA sequence: TGTGCCAGCAGTTACGGGGCCTTGAATGACGGTCCTCTTCCCTACGAGCAGTACTTC. It specifies CASSYGALNDGPLPYEQYF.

The rearrangement joins TRBV30 to TRBJ1-2; TRBD1 aligns across 8 bases. V lost 1 base to trimming and J lost 2 bases; unmatched junction nucleotides: 15. CDR1 GTSNPN and CDR2 SVGIG come from the germline V gene (reference sequence). CDR3 length equals 18 residues. The CDR3 region has the DNA TGTGCCTGGAGTGATTCTGGGGGCAAGACAGGGGTAAACTATGGCTACACCTTC. Translated, it gives CAWSDSGGKTGVNYGYTF.

This clone was recorded a few times. The rearrangement joins TRBV4-1 to TRBJ1-5, with D possibly matching TRBD1 (5 bases). Trimming left V 5 bases short and J 0 bases short, with 11 bases between. The germline CDR1 and CDR2 sequences are MGHRA and YSYEKL. This CDR3 region has 15 residues. The CDR3 DNA reads TGCGCCAGCAGCGTAGTTCAGGGTAGCAATCAGCCCCAGCATTTT. As protein: CASSVVQGSNQPQHF.

This clone was picked up many times. The chain recombines TRBV10-3 with TRBJ1-5, with D possibly matching TRBD1 (5 bases). In germline, CDR1 is ENHRY, CDR2 SYGVKD. V was clipped by 3 bases and J by 8 bases, with 17 bases between them. There are 15 residues in the CDR3. The CDR3 region is CAISDGGQGGEPQHF. DNA of the CDR3: TGTGCCATCAGTGATGGCGGGCAGGGAGGGGAGCCCCAGCATTTT.

V is TRBV19 and J is TRBJ2-1, with 8 bases fitting TRBD1. Germline CDR1 reads LNHDA; CDR2 reads SQIVND (reference sequence). The V and J ends lost 7 bases and 2 bases, in that order; junction bases with no gene match: 4. The CDR3 runs to 14 residues. Here the CDR3 DNA reads TGTGCCAGTACCCGGACAGGGCCCTACAATGAGCAGTTCTTC. Encoded protein: CASTRTGPYNEQFF.

The CDR3: CASSLGQFTGELFF. CDR3 sequence (DNA): TGTGCCAGCAGCTTGGGGCAGTTCACCGGGGAGCTGTTTTTT. The chain has TRBV5-4 and TRBJ2-2; unclear D gene. Trimming took 0 bases from V and 4 from J, leaving 7 bases between them. The CDR3 length is 14 residues. Germline V gene data show CDR1 as SGHNT and CDR2 as YYREEE (reference sequence). The full variable domain, in which reference TRBV5-4 and TRBJ2-2 provide the parts outside the CDR3, is ETGVTQSPTHLIKTRGQQVTLRCSSQSGHNTVSWYQQALGQGPQFIFQYYREEENGRGNFPPRFSGLQFPNYSSELNVNALELDDSALYLCASSLGQFTGELFFGEGSRLTVL.

The chain has TRBV4-3 and TRBJ2-3, with TRBD1 matching 9 bases. With 0 bases clipped from V and 5 bases from J, the junction kept 3 bases outside the gene matches. The V gene's germline CDR1 is LGHNA and CDR2 YSLEER. The CDR3 has 15 amino acids. The CDR3 reads CASSQDYRGQDTQYF. The CDR3 DNA sequence: TGCGCCAGCAGCCAAGATTACAGGGGGCAAGATACGCAGTATTTT.

V is TRBV7-9 and J is TRBJ1-1; D gene ambiguous. There are 15 residues in the CDR3. The germline CDR1 and CDR2 sequences are SEHNR and FQNEAQ (reference sequence). Trimming took off 5 bases at V and 3 bases at J, with 16 bases between the two ends. The CDR3 DNA follows: TGTGCCAGCAGCCCGACGCACAGAAAGGACACTGAAGCTTTCTTT. Its protein is CASSPTHRKDTEAFF.

This chain uses TRBV2 with TRBJ2-2; TRBD1 matches 9 bases. Germline V CDR1 and CDR2: SNHLY, FYNNEI. The junction had 5 bases not matched to a gene; V was cut back by 6 bases and J by 0 bases. The CDR3 runs 16 residues. The DNA of the CDR3 is TGTGCCAGCAGCGGACAGGGGACTTCGAACACCGGGGAGCTGTTTTTT. It encodes CASSGQGTSNTGELFF.

This rearrangement joins TRBV28 to TRBJ2-1; no clear D gene. Trimming cost V 2 bases and J 6 bases, with 5 bases left between them. This CDR3 spans 12 amino acids. CDR1 is MDHEN, CDR2 SYDVKM, per germline. Here the CDR3 reads CASSLTGNEQFF. The CDR3 bases are TGTGCCAGCAGTTTAACCGGCAATGAGCAGTTCTTC.

This clone was counted between two and nine times. The chain combines TRBV7-9 with TRBJ1-4; D gene ambiguous. CDR1 and CDR2 (germline): SEHNR, FQNEAQ (reference sequence). The CDR3 spans 14 residues. The V end was cut by 5 bases, the J end by 8 bases, with 15 bases between. This chain's CDR3 is CASSLPLSGEKLFF. DNA of the CDR3: TGTGCCAGCAGCCTACCCCTCAGTGGGGAAAAACTGTTTTTT.

There are a few counts of this clone. The chain links TRBV11-2 to TRBJ1-2, with unresolved D. Germline CDR1 reads SGHAT; CDR2 reads FQNNGV. The V and J ends lost 5 bases and 8 bases respectively, with 15 bases between them. CDR3 size: 13 residues. CDR3 amino acids: CASSLGRKSGYTF. Here the CDR3 DNA reads TGTGCCAGCAGCCTAGGACGGAAGTCGGGCTACACCTTC. The entire variable domain, with the rest obtained from reference TRBV11-2 and TRBJ1-2, is as follows: EAGVAQSPRYKIIEKRQSVAFWCNPISGHATLYWYQQILGQGPKLLIQFQNNGVVDDSQLPKDRFSAERLKGVDSTLKIQPAKLEDSAVYLCASSLGRKSGYTFGSGTRLTVV.

The rearrangement links TRBV27 to TRBJ1-6; D remains unclear. The V gene's germline CDR1 is MNHEY and CDR2 SMNVEV (reference sequence). V was pared by 0 bases and J by 7 bases, with 7 bases between. The CDR3 length is 14 residues. CDR3 sequence reads: CASSLSDRNSPLHF. The CDR3 region has the DNA TGTGCCAGCAGTTTATCAGACCGCAATTCACCCCTCCACTTT.

This clone came up once. The chain combines TRBV3-1 (or the pseudogene TRBV3-2) with TRBJ1-1; 7 bases line up with TRBD1. CDR1 and CDR2 from the germline V gene are LGHDT and YNNKEL (reference sequence). Losses at the gene ends were 1 base for V and 9 bases for J; bases not matched to a gene: 5. The CDR3 covers 13 residues. CDR3 nucleotides: TGTGCCAGCAGCCAAGGGGACAGTCCTAAAGCTTTCTTT. This gives the protein CASSQGDSPKAFF.

This clone came up once. The CDR3 region has the DNA TGTGCCAGCAGCCAAGGGGGGCTCACTGAAGCTTTCTTT. This translates into CASSQGGLTEAFF. The gene calls are TRBV3-1 (or the pseudogene TRBV3-2) and TRBJ1-1; tentative D call: TRBD1 (6 bases). The CDR3 spans 13 residues. V dropped 1 base and J dropped 4 bases, with 7 bases sitting between them. The V gene's germline CDR1 is LGHDT and CDR2 YNNKEL (reference sequence).

V gene TRBV27 combines with J gene TRBJ2-3; D is unclear. Deletions cut 8 bases from V and 4 bases from J, with 16 bases between. CDR3 length equals 14 residues. Looked up from germline, CDR1 is MNHEY and CDR2 is SMNVEV (reference sequence). CDR3 loop: CASGQVGTPDTQYF. In DNA form, the CDR3 reads TGTGCCAGCGGCCAGGTGGGAACACCAGATACGCAGTATTTT.

This chain links TRBV5-1 with TRBJ2-1; TRBD2 matches at 11 bases. CDR1 is SGHRS and CDR2 is YFSETQ in the germline V gene. The CDR3 runs to 17 residues. The J segment lost 4 bases and the V segment lost 0 bases, leaving 6 bases of the junction unmatched. The CDR3 DNA reads as TGCGCCAGCAGCTTGGTGACTAGCGGGATTCTATACAATGAGCAGTTCTTC. Protein sequence: CASSLVTSGILYNEQFF.

The V call is TRBV6-5, the J call TRBJ2-3, with D perhaps TRBD2 (5 bases). The CDR3 has 15 residues. The germline V gene has CDR1 MNHEY and CDR2 SVGAGI. V lost 6 bases and J lost 3, with 16 bases in between. The CDR3 DNA follows: TGTGCCAGCAGGGGGTCGGGTGGGAGAACAGATACGCAGTATTTT. Residues: CASRGSGGRTDTQYF.

The chain joins TRBV5-4 to TRBJ2-1; 16 positions match TRBD2. Looked up from germline, CDR1 is SGHNT and CDR2 is YYREEE (reference sequence). J lost 2 bases, V lost 4 bases, and 3 bases had no gene match. The CDR3 loop spans 17 amino acids. CDR3 region: CASSTGLAGGTYNEQFF. DNA for the CDR3: TGTGCCAGCAGCACGGGACTAGCGGGGGGGACCTACAATGAGCAGTTCTTC.

In DNA form, the CDR3 reads TGTGCCAGTAGTATGTCGAACAGCGGCGGCTACACCTTC. Protein sequence: CASSMSNSGGYTF. The chain carries TRBV19 and TRBJ1-2; D remains unclear. With 3 bases removed from V and 8 bases from J, the gap between germline ends came to 13 bases. The V gene's germline CDR1 is LNHDA and CDR2 SQIVND (reference sequence). The CDR3 totals 13 residues.